This T cell receptor (beta chain) was profiled in a study of T cell responses to AZD1222 COVID-19 vaccine. Comment on this clone: Antigen unknown.

J gave up 6 bases and V 11 bases, and 10 bases lay outside the gene matches. Germline V gene lookup returns CDR1 ENHRY and CDR2 SYGVKD. The CDR3 is made up of 14 amino acids. TCRdb's copy holds only in-frame clones and misses some; the assay was immunoSEQ multiplex PCR. The sample lists 100,000 or so clones; approximately 86% were seen once. Samples with a second dose at about 4 or about 12 weeks were pooled together. The study's findings and limits: Unmutated variant regions are reportedly targeted by nearly half of spike-specific TCRs. A rise in Spike-specific TCR breadth and depth followed two AZD1222 doses. The span of vaccine-associated CD4 TCRs extended across spike, with dominance at 160-218 and 743-854.

The sequences come from peripheral blood, collected 28 days after the second AZD1222 dose. The receptor comes from an adult who received the AZD1222 COVID-19 vaccine. This chain links TRBV10-3 with TRBJ2-1; 10 bases are shared with TRBD2. The CDR3 region has the DNA TGTGCCTCCACGGGGGGACTAGCGCTCAATGAGCAGTTCTTC. Translating it yields CASTGGLALNEQFF.